These 17 T cell receptor beta chains came from one sample sequenced in a study of blood T cell repertoires in COVID-19. Only in-frame clones appear in the TCRdb table, and some are missing; sequencing was by immunoSEQ multiplex PCR. The sample consists of over 200,000 clones, 65% to 85% of them appearing once. The sequenced sample was peripheral blood. Receptor source: a man aged 50 to 59 with active or convalescent COVID-19.

V is TRBV6-5 and J is TRBJ2-5, with 7 bases fitting TRBD2. CDR1 MNHEY and CDR2 SVGAGI come from the germline V gene. The CDR3 loop spans 15 amino acids. Unmatched junction bases numbered 7, after V lost 5 bases and J lost 1 base. DNA of the CDR3: TGTGCCAGCAGTCGAATGACTAGCATCCAAGAGACCCAGTACTTC. Protein: CASSRMTSIQETQYF.

The CDR3 coding sequence is TGTGCCAGCACTGGGGGGGACAGGGAATCACCCCTCCACTTT. Residues: CASTGGDRESPLHF. This chain links TRBV6-5 with TRBJ1-6; TRBD1 matches 9 bases. The ends lost 7 bases at V and 10 bases at J; junction bases unmatched: 8. Germline V gene data show CDR1 as MNHEY and CDR2 as SVGAGI. This CDR3 comprises 14 residues.

This clone was seen once. This chain links TRBV20-1 with TRBJ2-5; 9 bases are a match to TRBD2. The CDR3 runs 14 residues. V trimming: 3 bases; J trimming: 5 bases; junction bases outside the gene matches: 7. Germline CDR1 DFQATT, CDR2 SNEGSKA (reference sequence). The CDR3 spells CSASRASGVETQYF. The CDR3 DNA sequence: TGCAGTGCTAGTAGAGCTAGCGGGGTGGAGACCCAGTACTTC.

CDR3 DNA sequence: TGTGCCAGCAGCCAACCCAGGGACACCAGGAATGAAAAACTGTTTTTT. It specifies CASSQPRDTRNEKLFF. The chain links TRBV3-1 (or the pseudogene TRBV3-2) to TRBJ1-4, with D possibly matching TRBD1 (6 bases). V lost 2 bases and J 5 bases, leaving 15 bases between the germline ends. Germline V lookup: CDR1 LGHDT, CDR2 YNNKEL (reference sequence). The CDR3 runs 16 residues.

This clone was seen just once. V usage is TRBV5-1 and J usage is TRBJ2-3, with 7 nucleotides matching TRBD1. Germline V lookup: CDR1 SGHRS, CDR2 YFSETQ. The length of the CDR3 is 13 residues. The junction had 0 bases not matched to a gene; V was cut back by 5 bases and J by 0 bases. The CDR3 is CASRTGSTDTQYF. The CDR3 DNA follows: TGCGCCAGCAGGACAGGGAGCACAGATACGCAGTATTTT.

V and J are TRBV5-1 and TRBJ2-7, with 7 nucleotides matching TRBD1. Germline V gives CDR1 SGHRS, CDR2 YFSETQ. J lost 1 base, V lost 1 base, and 2 bases had no gene match. This CDR3 contains 14 residues. In DNA, the CDR3 is TGCGCCAGCAGCTTGCACAGGGGATCCTACGAGCAGTACTTC. This codes for CASSLHRGSYEQYF. The variable domain in full, with the rest retrieved from reference TRBV5-1 and TRBJ2-7, is KAGVTQTPRYLIKTRGQQVTLSCSPISGHRSVSWYQQTPGQGLQFLFEYFSETQRNKGNFPGRFSGRQFSNSRSEMNVSTLELGDSALYLCASSLHRGSYEQYFGPGTRLTVT.

The CDR3 coding sequence is TGCGCCAGCAGCCTTGGCGGGGGGCAATCCTCCTACGAGCAGTACTTC. This sequence encodes CASSLGGGQSSYEQYF. The V and J genes are TRBV4-1 and TRBJ2-7, with 8 bases aligning to TRBD2. V shed 4 bases, J shed 0 bases, and the junction held 8 bases outside the gene matches. The CDR3 has 16 residues. Per germline, CDR1 MGHRA and CDR2 YSYEKL.

This CDR3 is CASSGGASTDTQYF. The CDR3 nucleotides read TGTGCCAGCAGCGGGGGGGCAAGCACAGATACGCAGTATTTT. The genes are TRBV6-5 and TRBJ2-3; TRBD2 agrees at 8 bases. This CDR3 comprises 14 residues. With V trimmed by 6 bases and J by 0 bases, 2 bases remained unmatched. Germline CDR1 and CDR2: MNHEY and SVGAGI.

The rearrangement joins TRBV28 to TRBJ1-2, with 11 nucleotides matching TRBD1. CDR1 MDHEN and CDR2 SYDVKM come from the germline V gene. This CDR3 is built from 16 residues. V lost 5 bases to trimming and J lost 5 bases; unmatched junction nucleotides: 10. CDR3 bases: TGTGCCAGCAGTCCCCATGGACAGGGGGCTTGGTATGGCTACACCTTC. It encodes CASSPHGQGAWYGYTF.

The V call is TRBV11-3, the J call TRBJ1-5, with TRBD1 matching 7 bases. V gave up 6 bases and J gave up 1 base; unmatched junction bases: 3. Germline CDR1 and CDR2: SGHNT and YENEEA. CDR3 length: 14 residues. DNA of the CDR3: TGTGCCAGCAGGCAGGGGGGAAGCAATCAGCCCCAGCATTTT. It encodes CASRQGGSNQPQHF.

This chain connects TRBV5-1 to TRBJ2-6; TRBD1 might be the D (6 bases). The germline V gene encodes CDR1 SGHRS and CDR2 YFSETQ. V shed 2 bases and J shed 4 bases, with 19 bases lying between them. The CDR3 contains 18 residues. The CDR3 DNA sequence: TGCGCCAGCAGCTTAGGCGCCAGGGGTGATATGGGGGCCAACGTCCTGACTTTC. The encoded protein is CASSLGARGDMGANVLTF.

This sequence joins TRBV19 and TRBJ2-3, with 10 nucleotides matching TRBD1. The CDR3 has 17 residues. Germline loops: CDR1 LNHDA, CDR2 SQIVND (reference sequence). The ends lost 0 bases at V and 4 bases at J; junction bases unmatched: 7. CDR3: CASSIDPTGGPADTQYF. The CDR3 DNA reads as TGTGCCAGTAGTATAGATCCGACAGGGGGCCCCGCAGATACGCAGTATTTT.

The J gene is TRBJ2-3, the V gene TRBV5-1, with TRBD1 matching over 9 bases. The V gene end was trimmed by 7 bases and the J gene end by 0 bases; junction bases not matched to a gene: 0. The CDR3 runs to 13 residues. Germline V gene lookup returns CDR1 SGHRS and CDR2 YFSETQ. CDR3 sequence: CASGTGSTDTQYF. Written as DNA, the CDR3 is TGCGCCAGCGGGACAGGGAGCACAGATACGCAGTATTTT.

The rearrangement links TRBV7-3 to TRBJ2-3, with 9 bases matching TRBD2. Looked up from germline, CDR1 is SGHTA and CDR2 is FQGTGA. V dropped 2 bases and J dropped 1; count of bases not matched to a gene: 4. This CDR3 region has 16 residues. The CDR3 region is CASSLLRGGGTDTQYF. The CDR3 nucleotides read TGTGCCAGCAGCTTATTGCGCGGGGGGGGCACAGATACGCAGTATTTT.

A note on this clone: One end of the junction is discordant with germline, which a read error may explain. The chain links TRBV30 to TRBJ2-1; tentative D call: TRBD1 (5 bases). Germline V CDR1 and CDR2: GTSNPN, SVGIG (reference sequence). The CDR3 runs to 14 residues. The CDR3 DNA follows: TGTGCCTGGAGTGTGGGCAGGGCGCCGAATGGGCAGTTCTTC. It yields the protein CAWSVGRAPNGQFF.

This sequence joins TRBV4-2 and TRBJ2-5; TRBD1 is a possible D gene (6 bases). Germline lookup yields CDR1 LGHNA and CDR2 YNFKEQ. Between the trimmed V and J ends, which lost 2 bases and 2 bases, there was a span of 12 bases. This CDR3 is built from 15 residues. In DNA, the CDR3 is TGTGCCAGCAGCCAACCACAGGGTACGCAAGAGACCCAGTACTTC. It is translated as CASSQPQGTQETQYF.

The V call is TRBV7-3, the J call TRBJ2-5, with D possibly matching TRBD2 (6 bases). The CDR3 is 15 residues long. V was cut by 4 bases and J by 5 bases, with 17 bases left in between. Germline values: CDR1 SGHTA, CDR2 FQGTGA. For the CDR3, the DNA is TGTGCCAGCAGCTCACCGGGGTGGGCGGGGGAGACCCAGTACTTC. Its protein product is CASSSPGWAGETQYF.